The 8 T cell receptor beta chains below come from one sample, sequenced in a study of blood T cells in healthy people across ages. The second PCR ran 7 to 11 cycles with a sample-barcoded 5' primer and J-beta primers. TCRdb analysed the 5' RACE reads with MiXCR anew, one entry per CDR3 protein. The sample lists 750,000 to 950,000 distinct CDR3 sequences, about a quarter occurring once. These records were also assigned to another study, of T cells of mothers and their children.

Sequenced: blood. The receptors here all came from a boy aged 10-17 years in good health.

The chain uses TRBV7-2 and TRBJ2-5; maybe TRBD2 (7 bases). The CDR3 length is 16 residues. Germline values: CDR1 SGHTA, CDR2 FQGNSA. Trimming pared 8 bases from V and 2 bases from J, leaving 21 bases between. CDR3 region: CASALGWGGQQETQYF. The CDR3 bases are TGTGCCAGCGCCCTGGGGTGGGGGGGCCAACAAGAGACCCAGTACTTC.

There are a few counts of this clonotype. The chain recombines TRBV15 with TRBJ2-5; D uncertain. The CDR3 runs 14 residues. The germline gives CDR1 LNHNV, CDR2 YYDKDF (reference sequence). V lost 5 bases to trimming and J lost 4 bases, with 14 bases between them. The CDR3 here is CATSQNQVVETQYF. The CDR3, as DNA: TGTGCCACCAGCCAAAACCAGGTGGTAGAGACCCAGTACTTC.

The CDR3 region has the DNA TGTGCCAGCAGCGGACACAGGGACGTTGGGTCTGGGGCCAACGTCCTGACTTTC. Encoded protein: CASSGHRDVGSGANVLTF. The chain recombines TRBV9 with TRBJ2-6; possible D gene TRBD1, 6 bases. Per the germline V gene, CDR1 is SGDLS and CDR2 is YYNGEE. The CDR3 sequence is 18 residues long. Trimming cost V 3 bases and J 1 base, with 17 bases left between them.

This clonotype was counted only a few times. The V call is TRBV5-6, the J call TRBJ2-7; D perhaps matches TRBD1 (5 bases). This CDR3 has 19 residues. Looked up from germline, CDR1 is SGHDT and CDR2 is YYEEEE. V lost 0 bases and J 2 bases, leaving 24 bases between the germline ends. CDR3 protein: CASSLGEVDDSPNPYEQYF. Written as DNA, the CDR3 is TGTGCCAGCAGCTTGGGGGAAGTTGACGACAGCCCGAACCCCTACGAGCAGTACTTC.

In its sample, this clonotype was seen a few times. The J gene is TRBJ1-5, the V gene TRBV28; weak D call: TRBD1 (5 bases). CDR3 length: 14 amino acids. CDR1 and CDR2 (germline): MDHEN, SYDVKM. V was trimmed by 5 bases and J by 5 bases, leaving 13 bases between them. The CDR3 sequence is CASSPPDSHQPQHF. Here the CDR3 DNA reads TGTGCCAGCAGTCCCCCAGACAGTCATCAGCCCCAGCATTTT.

This rearrangement joins TRBV29-1 to TRBJ2-5; TRBD2 matches 10 bases. Looked up from germline, CDR1 is SQVTM and CDR2 is ANQGSEA. V shed 1 base and J 2 bases; nucleotides not matched to a gene: 10. The CDR3 covers 17 residues. The CDR3 DNA reads as TGCAGCGTTGAAGGGCTAGCGGGGGCCCTTGTACAAGAGACCCAGTACTTC. Translation: CSVEGLAGALVQETQYF. Based on the CDR3 plus reference TRBV29-1 and TRBJ2-5, the full variable domain is SAVISQKPSRDICQRGTSLTIQCQVDSQVTMMFWYRQQPGQSLTLIATANQGSEATYESGFVIDKFPISRPNLTFSTLTVSNMSPEDSSIYLCSVEGLAGALVQETQYFGPGTRLLVL.

Only a few counts were recorded for this clonotype. J is TRBJ2-5 and V is TRBV5-1, with TRBD1 matching over 9 bases. TRBJ2-7 explains the end of the DNA better; the J call may be wrong. The V gene's germline CDR1 is SGHRS and CDR2 YFSETQ. This CDR3 has 16 amino acids. The CDR3 DNA follows: TGCGCCAGCAGCTTGGGGCCATCGACAGGGGGCTACGAGCAGTACTTC. The encoded protein is CASSLGPSTGGYEQYF.

This rearrangement joins TRBV6-1 to TRBJ2-7; the D gene is possibly TRBD1 (6 bases). The CDR3 consists of 13 residues. V lost 4 bases, J lost 5 bases, and 12 bases lay in between. Germline V CDR1 and CDR2: MNHNS, SASEGT. CDR3 bases: TGTGCCAGCAGTGGGGACAAGGTCCACGAGCAGTACTTC. As protein: CASSGDKVHEQYF.